This T cell receptor (beta chain) was documented in a study of beta chain features in type 1 diabetes. Whole-study results and caveats: A moderate, significant TCRB CDR3 shortening appeared in type 1 diabetes across four CD4+ subsets.

CDR3 length: 12 residues. The germline CDR1 and CDR2 sequences are SEHNR and FQNEAQ (reference sequence). Trimming removed 4 bases at V and 11 bases at J, with 14 bases between. The study reverse transcribed the entire isolated RNA, so it sequenced expressed TCRB transcripts. Sequenced by immunoSEQ multiplex PCR; TCRdb stores in-frame clones only, minus some. This table has more than 550,000 clones, over 11% appearing once. Comment on this clone: What it recognizes is unknown.

Input material: naive CD4+ T cells from blood. The sequence came from a man aged 18 to 29 with type 1 diabetes. The rearrangement joins TRBV7-9 to TRBJ1-1; D not certain. CDR3 DNA sequence: TGTGCCAGCAGCTGGCACGACATGGCCGCTTTCTTT. It is translated as CASSWHDMAAFF.